Each of the 13 T cell receptor beta chains below was sequenced from the same sample in a study of PD-L1 blockade in urothelial cancer. Clones were read by immunoSEQ multiplex PCR, and TCRdb kept only the in-frame ones, dropping some. The data show approximately 52,000 clones, approximately 72% seen once. The time point denotes: pretreatment peripheral blood. Source: PBMCs, taken around atezolizumab (anti-PD-L1) treatment. These receptor sequences come from a man between 65 and 79 years old with urothelial cancer.

V and J are TRBV29-1 and TRBJ1-1, with D unclear. This CDR3 contains 11 residues. Per germline, CDR1 SQVTM and CDR2 ANQGSEA. The V gene lost 3 bases and the J gene lost 6 bases, with 8 bases spanning the gap. The CDR3 bases are TGCAGCGTTGATTCGAGGTCTGAAGCTTTCTTT. It translates to CSVDSRSEAFF. The whole variable domain, filled in from reference TRBV29-1 and TRBJ1-1, reads SAVISQKPSRDICQRGTSLTIQCQVDSQVTMMFWYRQQPGQSLTLIATANQGSEATYESGFVIDKFPISRPNLTFSTLTVSNMSPEDSSIYLCSVDSRSEAFFGQGTRLTVV.

The V call is TRBV4-3, the J call TRBJ2-7; 7 bases line up with TRBD1. The J segment lost 5 bases and the V segment lost 1 base, leaving 5 bases of the junction unmatched. Germline V gives CDR1 LGHNA, CDR2 YSLEER. This CDR3 contains 14 residues. CDR3 nucleotide sequence: TGCGCCAGCAGCCAAGTCGGACAGGTTAACGAGCAGTACTTC. Residues: CASSQVGQVNEQYF.

This clone turned up a few times. The chain recombines TRBV2 with TRBJ2-3; weak D call: TRBD1 (5 bases). The germline V gene has CDR1 SNHLY and CDR2 FYNNEI. V was shortened by 1 base and J by 9 bases, with 11 bases between the two germline ends. There are 13 residues in the CDR3. CDR3 DNA sequence: TGTGCCAGCAGTGAAGGCAGGGTAGGGACGCAGTATTTT. This encodes CASSEGRVGTQYF.

Worth noting for this clone: Other DNA sequences in this sample translate to the same CDR3. The chain couples TRBV7-3 to TRBJ1-1; 9 bases fit TRBD1. Germline trimming cut 3 bases from V and 7 bases from J; bases unmatched to any gene: 0. Looked up from germline, CDR1 is SGHTA and CDR2 is FQGTGA. CDR3 length: 12 amino acids. The chain's CDR3 is CASSLDRGEAFF. The CDR3 nucleotides read TGTGCCAGCAGCTTGGACAGGGGTGAAGCTTTCTTT. The full variable domain, rest sourced from reference TRBV7-3 and TRBJ1-1, is GAGVSQTPSNKVTEKGKYVELRCDPISGHTALYWYRQSLGQGPEFLIYFQGTGAADDSGLPNDRFFAVRPEGSVSTLKIQRTERGDSAVYLCASSLDRGEAFFGQGTRLTVV.

The chain carries TRBV28 and TRBJ1-2; D is possibly TRBD1 (5 bases). Germline CDR1 is MDHEN and CDR2 is SYDVKM. V was pared by 4 bases and J by 1 base, with 16 bases between. The CDR3 covers 16 residues. This CDR3 is CASSSPRGGYNYGYTF. DNA for the CDR3: TGTGCCAGCAGTTCCCCCCGGGGGGGTTATAACTATGGCTACACCTTC.

Only a few counts were recorded for this clone. The genes are TRBV5-1 and TRBJ1-2, with 7 bases that match TRBD1. J gave up 2 bases and V 4 bases, and 8 bases lay outside the gene matches. Germline V lookup: CDR1 SGHRS, CDR2 YFSETQ. This CDR3 comprises 15 residues. CDR3 sequence reads: CASSIGTARNYGYTF. DNA of the CDR3: TGCGCCAGCAGCATCGGGACAGCAAGGAACTATGGCTACACCTTC.

This chain uses TRBV27 with TRBJ2-2, with a possible D match to TRBD2 (5 bases). This CDR3 has 13 residues. Germline assignment: CDR1 MNHEY and CDR2 SMNVEV (reference sequence). Trimming left V 4 bases short and J 8 bases short, with 11 bases between. The CDR3 bases are TGTGCCAGCAGTTACCCGGGGAGTGGGGAGCTGTTTTTT. Amino acid sequence: CASSYPGSGELFF.

The rearrangement links TRBV7-2 to TRBJ1-6, with a tentative D call TRBD1 (6 bases). This CDR3 has 14 residues. The V gene lost 2 bases and the J gene lost 7 bases, with 9 bases spanning the gap. Germline V gene sequence: CDR1 SGHTA, CDR2 FQGNSA. The CDR3 DNA follows: TGTGCCAGCAGCTTACAGGGGAGAAATTCACCCCTCCACTTT. Translated, it gives CASSLQGRNSPLHF.

The chain has TRBV19 and TRBJ1-1; tentative D call: TRBD1 (6 bases). The CDR3 spans 18 residues. CDR1 and CDR2 from the germline V gene are LNHDA and SQIVND (reference sequence). Trimming left V 5 bases short and J 3 bases short, with 25 bases between. The DNA of the CDR3 is TGTGCCAGTAGTGCTACCGGGACAATCATTTTAAGGGACACTGAAGCTTTCTTT. Translated: CASSATGTIILRDTEAFF.

This clone was seen just once. This sequence joins TRBV5-6 and TRBJ2-3, with TRBD1 matching over 8 bases. Germline CDR1 is SGHDT and CDR2 is YYEEEE. V dropped 4 bases and J dropped 0; count of bases not matched to a gene: 4. The CDR3 consists of 15 residues. The CDR3 DNA sequence: TGTGCCAGCAGCCAGGGGACAGGTAGCACAGATACGCAGTATTTT. Translated: CASSQGTGSTDTQYF. Combining the CDR3 with reference TRBV5-6 and TRBJ2-3 gives the whole variable domain DAGVTQSPTHLIKTRGQQVTLRCSPKSGHDTVSWYQQALGQGPQFIFQYYEEEERQRGNFPDRFSGHQFPNYSSELNVNALLLGDSALYLCASSQGTGSTDTQYFGPGTRLTVL.

J is TRBJ2-6 and V is TRBV7-3; D gene unclear. The V gene lost 2 bases and the J gene lost 2 bases, with 4 bases spanning the gap. This CDR3 contains 14 residues. Germline V gene sequence: CDR1 SGHTA, CDR2 FQGTGA. CDR3 protein: CASSLVAGANVLTF. DNA for the CDR3: TGTGCCAGCAGCTTAGTAGCTGGGGCCAACGTCCTGACTTTC. Looking up the rest from reference TRBV7-3 and TRBJ2-6 gives the full variable domain: GAGVSQTPSNKVTEKGKYVELRCDPISGHTALYWYRQSLGQGPEFLIYFQGTGAADDSGLPNDRFFAVRPEGSVSTLKIQRTERGDSAVYLCASSLVAGANVLTFGAGSRLTVL.

The rearrangement uses TRBV15 and TRBJ1-4, with no clear D. Germline CDR1 LNHNV, CDR2 YYDKDF (reference sequence). The length of the CDR3 is 15 residues. The V end lost 4 bases, the J end lost 0 bases, and 9 bases lay between the germline ends. The CDR3 sequence is CATSIGGTTNEKLFF. For the CDR3, the DNA is TGTGCCACCAGCATCGGCGGGACAACTAATGAAAAACTGTTTTTT.

The J gene is TRBJ1-2, the V gene TRBV4-3; tentatively, D is TRBD1 (5 bases). Germline CDR1 reads LGHNA; CDR2 reads YSLEER. CDR3 length: 12 amino acids. The V and J ends lost 0 bases and 13 bases respectively, with 12 bases between them. The CDR3 protein is CASSQDGRAVTF. The CDR3 coding sequence is TGCGCCAGCAGCCAAGATGGCAGGGCGGTCACCTTC.